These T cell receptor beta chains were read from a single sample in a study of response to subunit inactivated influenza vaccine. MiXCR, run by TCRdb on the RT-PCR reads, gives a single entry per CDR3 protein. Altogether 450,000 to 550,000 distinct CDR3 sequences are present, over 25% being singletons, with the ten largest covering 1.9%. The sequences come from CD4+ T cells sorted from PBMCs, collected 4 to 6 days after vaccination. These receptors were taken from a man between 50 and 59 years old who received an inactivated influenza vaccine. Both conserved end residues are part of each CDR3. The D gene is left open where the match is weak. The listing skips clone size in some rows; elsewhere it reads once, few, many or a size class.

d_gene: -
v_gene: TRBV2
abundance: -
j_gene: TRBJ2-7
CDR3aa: CASSASRPRSYEQYF
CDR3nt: TGTGCCAGCAGTGCTTCGAGGCCCCGCTCCTACGAGCAGTACTTC

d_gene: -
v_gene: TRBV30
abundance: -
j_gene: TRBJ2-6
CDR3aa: CAWGPGANVLTF
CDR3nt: TGTGCCTGGGGTCCTGGGGCCAACGTCCTGACTTTC

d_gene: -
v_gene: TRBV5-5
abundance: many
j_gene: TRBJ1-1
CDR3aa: CASSLGHANTEAFF
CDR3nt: TGTGCCAGCAGCCTGGGACATGCGAACACTGAAGCTTTCTTT

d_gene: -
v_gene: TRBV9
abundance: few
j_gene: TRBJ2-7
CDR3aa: CASSVVQGTPYEQYF
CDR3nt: TGTGCCAGCAGCGTAGTTCAGGGAACCCCCTACGAGCAGTACTTC

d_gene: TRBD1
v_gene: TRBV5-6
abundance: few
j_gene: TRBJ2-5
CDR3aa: CASSWGPGQKETQYF
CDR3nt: TGTGCCAGCAGCTGGGGACCGGGACAGAAAGAGACCCAGTACTTC

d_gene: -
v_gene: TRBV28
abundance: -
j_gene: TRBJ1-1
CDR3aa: CASSLGGLSGSEAFF
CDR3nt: TGTGCCAGCAGTTTAGGGGGGCTAAGTGGCTCTGAAGCTTTCTTT

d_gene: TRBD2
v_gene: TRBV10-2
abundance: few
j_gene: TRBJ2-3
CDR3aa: CASKALAPRAGLADTQYF
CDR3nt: TGCGCCTCAAAAGCCCTGGCCCCACGAGCGGGACTGGCGGATACGCAGTATTTT

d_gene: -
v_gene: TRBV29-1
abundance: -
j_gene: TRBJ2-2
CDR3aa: CSVGGTNTGELFF
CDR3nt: TGCAGCGTTGGGGGAACGAACACCGGGGAGCTGTTTTTT

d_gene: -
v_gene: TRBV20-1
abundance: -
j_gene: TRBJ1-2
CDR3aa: CSARAPGSGYGYTF
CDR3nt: TGCAGTGCTAGAGCCCCCGGCTCCGGCTATGGCTACACCTTC

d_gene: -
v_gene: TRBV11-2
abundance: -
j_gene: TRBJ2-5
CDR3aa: CASTPLAAYQETQYF
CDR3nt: TGTGCCAGCACTCCTCTAGCTGCGTACCAAGAGACCCAGTACTTC

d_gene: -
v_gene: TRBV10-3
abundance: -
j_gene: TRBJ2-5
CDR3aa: CAIRAGPGAQETQYF
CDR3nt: TGTGCCATAAGGGCAGGGCCAGGGGCCCAAGAGACCCAGTACTTC

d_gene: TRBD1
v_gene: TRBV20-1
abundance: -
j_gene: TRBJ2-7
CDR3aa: CSASHVGQGAGEQYF
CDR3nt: TGCAGTGCTAGTCATGTCGGACAGGGGGCGGGTGAGCAGTACTTC

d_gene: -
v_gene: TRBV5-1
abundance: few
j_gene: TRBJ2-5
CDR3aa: CASSLAAFQETQYF
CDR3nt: TGCGCCAGCAGCTTGGCCGCGTTCCAAGAGACCCAGTACTTC

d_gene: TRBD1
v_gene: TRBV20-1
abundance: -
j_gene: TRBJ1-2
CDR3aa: CSGTGDSSYGYTF
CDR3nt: TGCAGTGGAACAGGGGATTCGAGCTATGGCTACACCTTC

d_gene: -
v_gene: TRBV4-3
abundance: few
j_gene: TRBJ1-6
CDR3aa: CASSQDEGPDSPLHF
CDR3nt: TGCGCCAGCAGCCAAGATGAAGGGCCGGATTCACCCCTCCACTTT

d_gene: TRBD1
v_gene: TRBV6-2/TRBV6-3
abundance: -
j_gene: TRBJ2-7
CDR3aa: CASRYDRGAYEQYF
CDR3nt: TGTGCCAGCAGGTATGACAGGGGAGCCTACGAGCAGTACTTC

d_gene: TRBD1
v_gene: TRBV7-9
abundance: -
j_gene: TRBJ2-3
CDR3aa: CASSAYDRGADTQYF
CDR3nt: TGTGCCAGCAGCGCATACGACAGGGGTGCAGATACGCAGTATTTT

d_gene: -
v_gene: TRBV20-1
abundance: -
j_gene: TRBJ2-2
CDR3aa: CSATRVTNTGELFF
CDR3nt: TGCAGTGCAACAAGGGTTACAAACACCGGGGAGCTGTTTTTT

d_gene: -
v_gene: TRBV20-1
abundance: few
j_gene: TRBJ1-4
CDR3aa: CSARATGPSFGRREKLFF
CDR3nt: TGCAGTGCTAGAGCTACCGGGCCAAGCTTCGGAAGACGTGAAAAACTGTTTTTT

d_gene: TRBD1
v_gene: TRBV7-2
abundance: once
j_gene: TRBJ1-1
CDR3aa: CASSHWDRTNTEAFF
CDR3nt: TGTGCCAGCAGCCATTGGGACAGGACGAACACTGAAGCTTTCTTT